This paragraph reports one TCR beta chain. The antigen is unknown. The data stem from a study of blood T cells in healthy people across ages. Findings and caveats of the study: Without sorted subsets, naive and antigen-experienced compartments could not be conclusively compared.

The use of a sample-barcoded 5' primer and a J-beta primer mix characterized a second PCR of about 7 to 12 cycles. TCRdb used MiXCR to reprocess the 5' RACE reads, holding one entry per CDR3 protein. The data show 630,000 or so distinct CDR3 sequences, approximately 30% seen once. J was trimmed by 7 bases and V by 3 bases; bases with no gene match: 8. The CDR3 extends over 15 amino acids. From germline, CDR1 is DFQATT and CDR2 SNEGSKA (reference sequence). The chain links TRBV20-1 to TRBJ2-1; 11 nucleotides agree with TRBD2. The sample consisted of blood. The source of this sequence is a woman of 80 years or more in good health. The CDR3 is CSASPLSGGANEQFF. In DNA form, the CDR3 reads TGCAGTGCTAGTCCCCTTAGCGGGGGGGCAAATGAGCAGTTCTTC.